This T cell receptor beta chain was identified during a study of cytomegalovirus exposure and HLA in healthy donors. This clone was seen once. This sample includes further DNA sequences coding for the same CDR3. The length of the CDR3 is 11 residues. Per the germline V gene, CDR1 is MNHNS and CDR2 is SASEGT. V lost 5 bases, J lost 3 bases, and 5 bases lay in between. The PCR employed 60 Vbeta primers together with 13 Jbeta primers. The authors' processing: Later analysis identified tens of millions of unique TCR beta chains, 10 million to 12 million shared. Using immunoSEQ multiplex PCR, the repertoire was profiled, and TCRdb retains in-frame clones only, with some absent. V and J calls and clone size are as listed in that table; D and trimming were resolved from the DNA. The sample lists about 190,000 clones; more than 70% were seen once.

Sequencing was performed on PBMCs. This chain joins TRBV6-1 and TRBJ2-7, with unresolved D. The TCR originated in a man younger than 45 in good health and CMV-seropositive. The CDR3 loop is CASSPLYEQYF. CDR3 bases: TGTGCCAGCAGTCCCCTCTACGAGCAGTACTTC.